The 14 T cell receptor beta chains presented below share a single source sample, sequenced in a study of cytomegalovirus exposure and HLA in healthy donors. TCRdb's copy holds only in-frame clones and misses some; the assay was immunoSEQ multiplex PCR. This table has over 250,000 clones, roughly 85% appearing once. Source material: PBMCs. These receptors originate from a woman aged 18-29 years in good health and CMV-seronegative.

The V gene is TRBV7-3, the J gene TRBJ1-2; TRBD1 might be the D (5 bases). V was shortened by 5 bases and J by 3 bases, with 10 bases between the two germline ends. The CDR3 totals 13 residues. Germline V gene data show CDR1 as SGHTA and CDR2 as FQGTGA. The CDR3 reads CASSPGGDYGYTF. CDR3 in DNA: TGTGCCAGCAGCCCTGGAGGGGACTATGGCTACACCTTC.

This clone has just a few counts. CDR3 DNA sequence: TGTGCCAGCAGTGAAGTACAGGGGAACTATGGCTACACCTTC. It yields the protein CASSEVQGNYGYTF. The V call is TRBV6-1, the J call TRBJ1-2; 7 nucleotides agree with TRBD1. Looked up from germline, CDR1 is MNHNS and CDR2 is SASEGT. The V gene end was trimmed by 1 base and the J gene end by 2 bases; junction bases not matched to a gene: 1. The CDR3 has 14 residues.

In its sample, this clone was seen a few times. This chain uses TRBV30 with TRBJ1-1, with D uncertain. Per the germline V gene, CDR1 is GTSNPN and CDR2 is SVGIG (reference sequence). This CDR3 comprises 12 residues. The V gene lost 6 bases and the J gene lost 4 bases, with 12 bases spanning the gap. CDR3 sequence reads: CACGGWSTEAFF. The CDR3 region has the DNA TGTGCCTGCGGTGGGTGGAGCACTGAAGCTTTCTTT. The full variable domain, its missing parts supplied by reference TRBV30 and TRBJ1-1, is SQTIHQWPATLVQPVGSPLSLECTVEGTSNPNLYWYRQAAGRGLQLLFYSVGIGQISSEVPQNLSASRPQDRQFILSSKKLLLSDSGFYLCACGGWSTEAFFGQGTRLTVV.

This sequence joins TRBV27 and TRBJ2-7, with D maybe TRBD2 (6 bases). The length of the CDR3 is 14 residues. Germline CDR1 MNHEY, CDR2 SMNVEV (reference sequence). The V end was cut by 3 bases, the J end by 6 bases, with 15 bases between. This CDR3 is CASSFSGALLEQYF. The CDR3 region has the DNA TGTGCCAGCAGTTTCTCGGGAGCCCTCCTCGAGCAGTACTTC.

The chain employs TRBV4-1 and TRBJ2-7; perhaps TRBD2 as D (7 bases). CDR3 length: 15 residues. Germline V CDR1 and CDR2: MGHRA, YSYEKL. V lost 2 bases to trimming and J lost 2 bases, with 13 bases between them. In DNA, the CDR3 is TGCGCCAGCAGCCAAACACAGGGAGGGCCCTACGAGCAGTACTTC. Its protein product is CASSQTQGGPYEQYF.

The J gene is TRBJ2-6, the V gene TRBV15, with 9 bases aligning to TRBD1. Germline V gene data show CDR1 as LNHNV and CDR2 as YYDKDF (reference sequence). V was clipped by 6 bases and J by 0 bases; unmatched bases: 3. CDR3 size: 16 residues. CDR3 protein: CATRPGQGSGANVLTF. Here the CDR3 DNA reads TGTGCCACCAGGCCGGGACAGGGCTCTGGGGCCAACGTCCTGACTTTC.

V is TRBV6-1 and J is TRBJ1-2; D not certain. V was clipped by 3 bases and J by 0 bases, with 14 bases between them. CDR1 MNHNS and CDR2 SASEGT come from the germline V gene. This CDR3 has 16 amino acids. The CDR3 spells CASSEAAGLANYGYTF. CDR3 in DNA: TGTGCCAGCAGTGAGGCTGCGGGTCTAGCTAACTATGGCTACACCTTC.

J is TRBJ1-1 and V is TRBV19, with 11 bases lining up with TRBD1. Germline values: CDR1 LNHDA, CDR2 SQIVND (reference sequence). With V trimmed by 7 bases and J by 3 bases, 19 bases remained unmatched. This CDR3 is built from 19 residues. The CDR3, as DNA: TGTGCCAGTATAGGTAGCCTCTGGACAGGGGGCGATACGCACACTGAAGCTTTCTTT. It codes for CASIGSLWTGGDTHTEAFF.

The chain combines TRBV7-8 with TRBJ2-3, with TRBD2 matching 8 bases. This CDR3 has 17 amino acids. The V segment lost 3 bases and the J segment 3 bases; nucleotides outside the gene matches: 11. CDR1 and CDR2 from the germline V gene are SGHVS and FQNEAQ. CDR3 DNA sequence: TGTGCCAGCAGCTTTTCACCGCGGGAGGTTCGGACAGATACGCAGTATTTT. Translated, it gives CASSFSPREVRTDTQYF.

The chain couples TRBV7-3 to TRBJ2-7; D remains ambiguous. From germline, CDR1 is SGHTA and CDR2 FQGTGA. This CDR3 has 15 residues. V dropped 1 base and J dropped 5 bases, with 15 bases sitting between them. CDR3 amino acids: CASSLKASGEHEQYF. CDR3 coding DNA: TGTGCCAGCAGCTTAAAGGCGAGTGGAGAACACGAGCAGTACTTC.

The V and J genes are TRBV5-1 and TRBJ2-7; D is ambiguous. This CDR3 region has 13 residues. V was trimmed by 4 bases and J by 5 bases, leaving 13 bases between them. The germline CDR1 and CDR2 sequences are SGHRS and YFSETQ. This CDR3 reads CASSPSGPHEQYF. Written as DNA, the CDR3 is TGCGCCAGCAGCCCCTCAGGCCCCCACGAGCAGTACTTC.

The table lists this clone with a count of one. This chain joins TRBV30 and TRBJ2-2, with 8 bases fitting TRBD2. The CDR3 has 16 residues. V gave up 0 bases and J gave up 7 bases; unmatched junction bases: 10. Germline CDR1 is GTSNPN and CDR2 is SVGIG (reference sequence). DNA for the CDR3: TGTGCCTGGAGTGTACTTTCGGGGGGGCCGAACGGGGAGCTGTTTTTT. Protein sequence: CAWSVLSGGPNGELFF.

The count of this clone is one. The gene calls are TRBV28 and TRBJ2-7; a possible D gene is TRBD2 (6 bases). Germline V gene data show CDR1 as MDHEN and CDR2 as SYDVKM. The CDR3 consists of 13 residues. The CDR3 DNA sequence: TGTGCTGCACACTTGGGGGGAGCCCACGAGCAGTACTTC. This encodes CAAHLGGAHEQYF.

The rearrangement joins TRBV7-9 to TRBJ2-2; 8 bases map to TRBD2. CDR3 length: 18 residues. The V gene end was trimmed by 8 bases and the J gene end by 3 bases; junction bases not matched to a gene: 17. Germline V gene sequence: CDR1 SEHNR, CDR2 FQNEAQ (reference sequence). Here the CDR3 DNA reads TGTGCCAGCCCCCGAGGGACTAGTTACGGCCAGGACACCGGGGAGCTGTTTTTT. Amino acids: CASPRGTSYGQDTGELFF.